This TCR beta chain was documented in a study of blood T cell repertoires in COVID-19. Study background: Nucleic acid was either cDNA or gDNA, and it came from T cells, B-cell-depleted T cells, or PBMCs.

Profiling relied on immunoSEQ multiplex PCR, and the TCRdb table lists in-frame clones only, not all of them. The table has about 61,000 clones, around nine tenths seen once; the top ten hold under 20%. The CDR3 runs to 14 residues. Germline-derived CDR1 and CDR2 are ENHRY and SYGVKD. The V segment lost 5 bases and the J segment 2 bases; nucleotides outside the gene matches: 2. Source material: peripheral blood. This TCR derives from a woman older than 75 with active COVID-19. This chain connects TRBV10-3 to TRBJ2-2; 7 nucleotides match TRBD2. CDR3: CAISLAGNTGELFF. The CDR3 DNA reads TGTGCCATCAGTTTAGCGGGTAACACCGGGGAGCTGTTTTTT.